Presented here are 9 T cell receptor beta chains from one specimen sequenced in a study of OX40 agonist ivuxolimab in advanced cancers. The repertoire was sequenced with immunoSEQ multiplex PCR; TCRdb's copy has only in-frame clones and lacks some. Among approximately 69,000 clones listed, around 82% were seen once. The starting material was CD4+ or CD8+ T cells sorted from blood, obtained in a trial of the OX40 agonist ivuxolimab. All receptors derive from an adult with an advanced solid tumor such as melanoma, head and neck, liver or kidney cancer.

The rearrangement joins TRBV30 to TRBJ2-5; TRBD2 aligns across 13 bases. CDR3 length: 15 amino acids. From germline, CDR1 is GTSNPN and CDR2 SVGIG (reference sequence). The trim removed 5 bases at V and 5 bases at J, leaving 8 bases unmatched. CDR3 region: CAWARGLAGAETQYF. CDR3 DNA sequence: TGTGCCTGGGCTCGCGGACTAGCGGGGGCGGAGACCCAGTACTTC.

The chain links TRBV12-5 to TRBJ2-2; tentatively, D is TRBD1 (6 bases). The V end lost 0 bases, the J end lost 0 bases, and 26 bases lay between the germline ends. This CDR3 comprises 22 residues. The germline V gene encodes CDR1 LGHNT and CDR2 FRNRAP. The DNA of the CDR3 is TGTGCTAGTGGTTTGGTACAAGGAGTTGTCGGGGACAAGAGATCGAACACCGGGGAGCTGTTTTTT. Amino acid sequence: CASGLVQGVVGDKRSNTGELFF.

The chain carries TRBV15 and TRBJ2-5, with D maybe TRBD2 (6 bases). V was pared by 6 bases and J by 1 base, with 12 bases between. In germline, CDR1 is LNHNV, CDR2 YYDKDF (reference sequence). This CDR3 comprises 14 residues. CDR3 in DNA: TGTGCCACCAGGGCGGGGTGGGGCCAAGAGACCCAGTACTTC. Amino acid sequence: CATRAGWGQETQYF.

The genes are TRBV9 and TRBJ2-5; TRBD2 matches 10 bases. The length of the CDR3 is 16 residues. Germline values: CDR1 SGDLS, CDR2 YYNGEE. V was pared by 0 bases and J by 1 base, with 3 bases of the junction left unmatched. The CDR3 loop is CASSVGGTSAQETQYF. In DNA, the CDR3 is TGTGCCAGCAGCGTAGGGGGGACTAGCGCCCAAGAGACCCAGTACTTC.

This clone has a single count. V gene TRBV28 combines with J gene TRBJ2-3; 7 bases agree with TRBD2. This CDR3 region has 14 residues. In germline, CDR1 is MDHEN, CDR2 SYDVKM. The trim removed 6 bases at V and 0 bases at J, leaving 3 bases unmatched. Written as DNA, the CDR3 is TGTGCCAGCAGGGCGGGAGCTAGCACAGATACGCAGTATTTT. Its translation is CASRAGASTDTQYF.

The chain links TRBV27 to TRBJ2-7; the D gene is possibly TRBD1 (7 bases). V shed 6 bases and J shed 0 bases, with 15 bases lying between them. Germline-derived CDR1 and CDR2 are MNHEY and SMNVEV (reference sequence). The CDR3 is made up of 15 amino acids. CDR3 protein: CASRSRQGGSYEQYF. For the CDR3, the DNA is TGTGCCAGCAGATCAAGGCAGGGGGGCTCCTACGAGCAGTACTTC.

The gene calls are TRBV7-2 and TRBJ2-6; no firm D call. The CDR3 runs to 14 residues. V lost 5 bases and J 0 bases, leaving 5 bases between the germline ends. Germline V lookup: CDR1 SGHTA, CDR2 FQGNSA. For the CDR3, the DNA is TGTGCCAGCAGCCCCGACTCTGGGGCCAACGTCCTGACTTTC. Amino acid sequence: CASSPDSGANVLTF.

CDR3 nucleotides: TGTGCCAGCAGCCAAGTATCCGGACAGGAGAACACTGAAGCTTTCTTT. It specifies CASSQVSGQENTEAFF. The genes are TRBV4-2 and TRBJ1-1; TRBD1 matches 7 bases. The germline V gene encodes CDR1 LGHNA and CDR2 YNFKEQ. The V and J ends lost 1 base and 1 base, in that order; junction bases with no gene match: 6. The CDR3 loop spans 16 amino acids.

This sequence joins TRBV18 and TRBJ2-1; the match to TRBD2 covers 13 bases. This CDR3 is 15 amino acids long. Germline trimming cut 3 bases from V and 5 bases from J; bases unmatched to any gene: 1. The germline V gene encodes CDR1 KGHSH and CDR2 LQKENI. Written as DNA, the CDR3 is TGTGCCAGCTCACCTGGACTAGCGGGGGACAATGAGCAGTTCTTC. Amino acid sequence: CASSPGLAGDNEQFF.